This TCR beta chain is from a study of CD8+CD57+ T cells in acquired aplastic anemia. Genomic DNA, the template, was used for profiling of the TCR beta VDJ and CDR3. TCRdb passed the reads through MiXCR, listing each CDR3 protein once. The sample contains about half a million distinct CDR3 sequences, around a third of which appear only once. This clonotype came up many times. Germline V gene lookup returns CDR1 LNHNV and CDR2 YYDKDF (reference sequence). V was pared by 0 bases and J by 8 bases, with 8 bases of the junction left unmatched. CDR3 length: 15 residues. Selection for sequencing was limited to patients who had shown CD8+CD57+ cell expansion by flow cytometry.

The sample consisted of sorted CD4+, CD8+, or CD8+CD57+ T cells (not recorded which) from PBMCs. The sequence was collected from a human donor with aplastic anemia. The chain employs TRBV15 and TRBJ1-2, with 8 nucleotides matching TRBD1. In DNA form, the CDR3 reads TGTGCCACCAGCAGAGAGCCCAGGGGGCCTGAGGGCTACACCTTC. This sequence encodes CATSREPRGPEGYTF.